This is a list of T cell receptor beta chains from one sample in a study of cytomegalovirus exposure and HLA in healthy donors. Here immunoSEQ multiplex PCR was the method, and the copy in TCRdb shows in-frame clones only, minus some. The table lists about 83,000 clones, roughly 79% of them singletons, with under 2% in the top ten. Sequencing was performed on PBMCs. These receptors all stem from a young woman in good health and CMV-seronegative. CDR3s include the opening cysteine and the closing phenylalanine or tryptophan. D genes are given only for firm matches. Size values are once, few and many counts, or a class for expanded clones, and some rows have none.

-	TRBJ2-2	-	TRBV7-3	TGTGCCAGCAGCTCAGGATACTCCGGGGAGCTGTTTTTT	CASSSGYSGELFF
TRBD1	TRBJ1-2	few	TRBV28	TGTGCCAGCAGGCCCTCCGGACAGGGTTATGGCTACACCTTC	CASRPSGQGYGYTF
TRBD1	TRBJ2-5	-	TRBV10-3	TGTGCCATCAGTAGGACAGGGGCGGACGAGACCCAGTACTTC	CAISRTGADETQYF
TRBD2	TRBJ2-1	-	TRBV19	TGTGCCAGTAGTATTGGGTTAGCGGGAGTGTCGGGCAATGAGCAGTTCTTC	CASSIGLAGVSGNEQFF
-	TRBJ1-6	-	TRBV5-6	TGTGCCAGCAGCTCTGACAGGCATAATTCACCCCTCCACTTT	CASSSDRHNSPLHF
-	TRBJ1-5	-	TRBV4-1	TGCGCCAGCAGCCAAGATCCAGGGAATAGCAATCAGCCCCAGCATTTT	CASSQDPGNSNQPQHF
-	TRBJ2-3	-	TRBV28	TGTGCCAGCAGTTTCCTTGGTGAGGAGGGATTGGGCACAGATACGCAGTATTTT	CASSFLGEEGLGTDTQYF
TRBD2	TRBJ2-7	-	TRBV27	TGTGCCAGCAGGCCTCCGGGACTAGCGGGGGGGAGCTCCTACGAGCAGTACTTC	CASRPPGLAGGSSYEQYF
-	TRBJ2-5	-	TRBV29-1	TGCAGCGTTGAACAGGGCCGGGAGACCCAGTACTTC	CSVEQGRETQYF
-	TRBJ2-7	-	TRBV27	TGTGCCAGCACAAGGATTGTAGGGCAGGGTCAATTCTACGAGCAGTACTTC	CASTRIVGQGQFYEQYF
-	TRBJ1-4	-	TRBV6-1	TGTGCCAGCAGTGAAGTTTTGAGTGAAAAACTGTTTTTT	CASSEVLSEKLFF
TRBD1	TRBJ1-2	-	TRBV7-9	TGTGCCAGCAGCCTGGGACAGGGGAGTGGCTACACCTTC	CASSLGQGSGYTF
-	TRBJ2-7	-	TRBV9	TGTGCCAGCAGCGTAGTTGGTCAGGGCGACGAGCAGTACTTC	CASSVVGQGDEQYF
TRBD1	TRBJ2-5	-	TRBV4-2	TGTGCCAGCAGCCAAGGTGGGACAGGGGGAGAGACCCAGTACTTC	CASSQGGTGGETQYF
-	TRBJ2-1	-	TRBV4-1	TGCGCCAGCAGCCAAGACGACTACTACAATGAGCAGTTCTTC	CASSQDDYYNEQFF
-	TRBJ2-7	-	TRBV7-2	TGTGCCAGCAGCTTAGGGGGGGGCGGAGGGGCCTACGAGCAGTACTTC	CASSLGGGGGAYEQYF
-	TRBJ1-2	-	TRBV4-1	TGCGCCAGCAGCCAAGTAGAGGTCGGTACGCGAGGCTACACCTTC	CASSQVEVGTRGYTF
-	TRBJ2-1	few	TRBV6-4	TGTGCCAGCAGTGACTCGTCCGGCAGGGGTGGGAATGAGCAGTTCTTC	CASSDSSGRGGNEQFF
-	TRBJ1-4	-	TRBV29-1	TGCAGCGTAGCCCCGGGGTTAACTAATGAAAAACTGTTTTTT	CSVAPGLTNEKLFF
-	TRBJ2-1	once	TRBV2	TGTGCCAGCAGTGATTCGACCAGGCCCTACAATGAGCAGTTCTTC	CASSDSTRPYNEQFF
-	TRBJ1-2	few	TRBV2	TGTGCCAGCAGTGAATTGGCGGCCTTTACAGGCCATGGCTACACCTTC	CASSELAAFTGHGYTF
-	TRBJ1-2	-	TRBV5-1	TGCGCCAGCAGCTTGGACCCTAGAAACTATGGCTACACCTTC	CASSLDPRNYGYTF
TRBD1	TRBJ2-6	-	TRBV2	TGTGCCAGCAGGGCAACAGGGGGCGCAATAGCTGGGGCCAACGTCCTGACTTTC	CASRATGGAIAGANVLTF
-	TRBJ2-7	-	TRBV9	TGTGCCAGCAGCGTAGCCTCTAGCTCCTACGAGCAGTACTTC	CASSVASSSYEQYF
-	TRBJ1-2	few	TRBV4-1	TGCGCCAGCAGCCAAGGACTATCCGGTTATGGCTACACCTTC	CASSQGLSGYGYTF
TRBD2	TRBJ2-5	-	TRBV4-1	TGCGCCAGCAGCCAAGACCCTAGCGGGAGGGAGACCCAGTACTTC	CASSQDPSGRETQYF